Following are 2 T cell receptor beta chains from one sample sequenced in a study of neoadjuvant anti-PD-1 for oral cavity cancer. Clones were sequenced by immunoSEQ multiplex PCR, and TCRdb holds only the in-frame ones, with some missing. The profile shows tens of thousands of clones, over 70% of them singletons. The sequences come from PBMCs, collected before nivolumab (anti-PD-1) treatment. The origin of the receptors is a person between 40 and 85 years old with oral cavity squamous cell carcinoma.

This chain links TRBV29-1 with TRBJ1-1; D is uncertain. V was shortened by 6 bases and J by 4 bases, with 9 bases between the two germline ends. This CDR3 is 11 amino acids long. Germline V gene sequence: CDR1 SQVTM, CDR2 ANQGSEA. The DNA of the CDR3 is TGCAGCGTAGGACTGACCACTGAAGCTTTCTTT. Amino acid sequence: CSVGLTTEAFF.

This CDR3 reads CAWSIRNTDTQYF. The CDR3 region has the DNA TGTGCCTGGAGTATCAGAAACACAGATACGCAGTATTTT. The chain recombines TRBV30 with TRBJ2-3; no clear D gene. V was cut by 2 bases and J by 2 bases, with 8 bases left in between. The CDR3 runs 13 residues. Germline CDR1 reads GTSNPN; CDR2 reads SVGIG (reference sequence).